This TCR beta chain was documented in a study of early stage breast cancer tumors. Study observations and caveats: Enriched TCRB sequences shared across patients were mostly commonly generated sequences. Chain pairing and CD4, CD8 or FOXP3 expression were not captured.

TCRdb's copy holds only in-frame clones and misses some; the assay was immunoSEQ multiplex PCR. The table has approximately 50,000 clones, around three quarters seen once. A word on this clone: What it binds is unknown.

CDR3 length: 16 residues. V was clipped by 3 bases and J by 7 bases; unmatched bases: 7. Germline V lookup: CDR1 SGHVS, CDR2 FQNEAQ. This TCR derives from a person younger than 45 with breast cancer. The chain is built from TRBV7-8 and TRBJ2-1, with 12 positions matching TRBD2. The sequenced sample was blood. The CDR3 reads CASSLTSGGLRNEQFF. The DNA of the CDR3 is TGTGCCAGCAGCTTGACTAGCGGGGGCCTTCGGAATGAGCAGTTCTTC.